This record covers a single T cell receptor beta chain. The antigen is undetermined. The sample belongs to a study of graft-versus-host responses after intestinal transplantation. Across the whole study: Recipients were all induced with anti-thymocyte globulin, then given tacrolimus and steroids for roughly three years.

Study results and limitations: Some GvH clones were seen earlier in gut or blood, suggesting intestinal origin.

Some clones are missing from TCRdb's copy, which holds only in-frame ones; the method was immunoSEQ multiplex PCR. The sample holds over 100,000 clones, about 92% seen once. Material: unstimulated CD8+ T cells sorted from spleen or lymph node cells, obtained before transplant. The clonotype was recovered from a human donor who was the organ donor for an intestinal transplant.

The CDR3 sequence is CASSSLIYNEQFF. The CDR3 DNA sequence: TGTGCCAGCAGTTCGCTGATATACAATGAGCAGTTCTTC. The chain employs TRBV6-6 and TRBJ2-1; D unclear. This CDR3 is 13 amino acids long. V shed 4 bases and J shed 4 bases, with 8 bases lying between them. Per the germline V gene, CDR1 is MNHNY and CDR2 is SVGAGI (reference sequence).